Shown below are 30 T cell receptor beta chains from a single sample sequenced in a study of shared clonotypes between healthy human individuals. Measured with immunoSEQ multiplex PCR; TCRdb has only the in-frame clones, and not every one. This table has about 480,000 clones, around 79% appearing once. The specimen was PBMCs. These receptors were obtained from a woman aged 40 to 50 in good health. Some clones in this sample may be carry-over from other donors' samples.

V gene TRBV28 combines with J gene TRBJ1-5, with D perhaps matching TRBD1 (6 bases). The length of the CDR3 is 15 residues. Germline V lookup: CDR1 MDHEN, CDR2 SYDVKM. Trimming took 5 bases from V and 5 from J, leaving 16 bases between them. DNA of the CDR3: TGTGCCAGCAGTCCCGGGGGGGGCGGCCATCAGCCCCAGCATTTT. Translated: CASSPGGGGHQPQHF.

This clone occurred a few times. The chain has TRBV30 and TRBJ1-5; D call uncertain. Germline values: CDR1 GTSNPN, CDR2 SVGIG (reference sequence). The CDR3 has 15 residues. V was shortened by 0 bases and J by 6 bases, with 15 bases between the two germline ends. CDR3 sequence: CAWSVRAPLGQPQHF. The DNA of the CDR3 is TGTGCCTGGAGTGTACGCGCCCCACTTGGTCAGCCCCAGCATTTT.

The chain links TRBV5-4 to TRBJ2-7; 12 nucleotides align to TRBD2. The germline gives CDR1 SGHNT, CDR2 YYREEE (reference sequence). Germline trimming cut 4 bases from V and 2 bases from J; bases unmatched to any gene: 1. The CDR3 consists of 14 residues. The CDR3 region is CASSRTSGTYEQYF. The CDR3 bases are TGTGCCAGCAGCCGGACTAGCGGGACCTACGAGCAGTACTTC.

The DNA of the CDR3 is TGTGCCAGCAGTTTAAGCAGGGGGCTTCAGCCCCAGCATTTT. This encodes CASSLSRGLQPQHF. This chain uses TRBV27 with TRBJ1-5; 8 nucleotides agree with TRBD1. The V and J ends lost 2 bases and 6 bases, in that order; junction bases with no gene match: 3. Per germline, CDR1 MNHEY and CDR2 SMNVEV (reference sequence). The CDR3 runs to 14 residues.

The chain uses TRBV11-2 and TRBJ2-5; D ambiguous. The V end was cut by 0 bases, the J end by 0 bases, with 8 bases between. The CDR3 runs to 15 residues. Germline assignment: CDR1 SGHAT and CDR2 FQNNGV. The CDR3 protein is CASSLDHGNQETQYF. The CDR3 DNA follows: TGTGCCAGCAGCTTAGATCACGGCAACCAAGAGACCCAGTACTTC.

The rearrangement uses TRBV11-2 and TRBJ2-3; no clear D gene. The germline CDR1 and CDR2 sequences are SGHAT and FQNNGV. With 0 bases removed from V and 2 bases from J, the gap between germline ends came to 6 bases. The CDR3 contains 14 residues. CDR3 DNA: TGTGCCAGCAGCTTAGAACCGCACACAGATACGCAGTATTTT. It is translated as CASSLEPHTDTQYF.

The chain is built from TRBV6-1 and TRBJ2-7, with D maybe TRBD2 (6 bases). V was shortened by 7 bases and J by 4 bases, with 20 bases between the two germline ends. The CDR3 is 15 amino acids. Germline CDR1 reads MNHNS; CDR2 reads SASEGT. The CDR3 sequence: CASTRGEVLPYEQYF. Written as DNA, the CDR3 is TGTGCCAGCACTCGAGGGGAGGTTCTTCCGTACGAGCAGTACTTC.

The CDR3 nucleotides are TGTGCCAGCAGCTTTAGCCGGAGCAATCAGCCCCAGCATTTT. Translating gives CASSFSRSNQPQHF. The rearrangement uses TRBV13 and TRBJ1-5; D uncertain. The germline V gene encodes CDR1 PRHDT and CDR2 FYEKMQ (reference sequence). The CDR3 is made up of 14 amino acids. Trimming left V 3 bases short and J 1 base short, with 7 bases between.

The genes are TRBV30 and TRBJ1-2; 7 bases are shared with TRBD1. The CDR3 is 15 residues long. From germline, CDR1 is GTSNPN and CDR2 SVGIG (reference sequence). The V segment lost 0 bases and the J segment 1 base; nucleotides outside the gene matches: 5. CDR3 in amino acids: CAWSVRRDSNYGYTF. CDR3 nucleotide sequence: TGTGCCTGGAGTGTACGGAGGGACAGTAACTATGGCTACACCTTC.

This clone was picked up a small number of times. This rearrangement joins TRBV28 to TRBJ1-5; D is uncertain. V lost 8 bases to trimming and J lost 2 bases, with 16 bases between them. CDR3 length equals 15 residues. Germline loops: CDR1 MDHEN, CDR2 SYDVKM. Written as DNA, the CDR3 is TGTGCCAGCGTGGGAGGGTTCTTAGGCAATCAGCCCCAGCATTTT. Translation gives CASVGGFLGNQPQHF.

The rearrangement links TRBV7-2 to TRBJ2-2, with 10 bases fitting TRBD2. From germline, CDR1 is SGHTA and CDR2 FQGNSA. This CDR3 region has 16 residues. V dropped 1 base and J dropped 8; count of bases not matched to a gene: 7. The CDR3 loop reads CASSLEASGSWGELFF. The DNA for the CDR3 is TGTGCCAGCAGCTTAGAGGCTAGCGGGAGTTGGGGGGAGCTGTTTTTT.

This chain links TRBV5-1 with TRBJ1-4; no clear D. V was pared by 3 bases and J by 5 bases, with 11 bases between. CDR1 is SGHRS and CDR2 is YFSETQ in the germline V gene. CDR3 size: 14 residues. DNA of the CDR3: TGCGCCAGCAGCTCAGACACCTCAAATGAAAAACTGTTTTTT. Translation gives CASSSDTSNEKLFF. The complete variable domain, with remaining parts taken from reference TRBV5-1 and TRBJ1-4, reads KAGVTQTPRYLIKTRGQQVTLSCSPISGHRSVSWYQQTPGQGLQFLFEYFSETQRNKGNFPGRFSGRQFSNSRSEMNVSTLELGDSALYLCASSSDTSNEKLFFGSGTQLSVL.

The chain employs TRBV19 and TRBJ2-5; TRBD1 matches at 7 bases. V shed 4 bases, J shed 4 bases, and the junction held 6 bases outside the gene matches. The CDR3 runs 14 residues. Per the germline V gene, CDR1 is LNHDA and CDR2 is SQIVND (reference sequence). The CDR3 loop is CASSTRQGVETQYF. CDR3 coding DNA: TGTGCCAGTAGTACCCGACAGGGCGTAGAGACCCAGTACTTC.

The CDR3 region has the DNA TGCGCCAGCAGCCTCGGACAGCCGGGCACTGAAGCTTTCTTT. It is translated as CASSLGQPGTEAFF. This chain links TRBV5-1 with TRBJ1-1, with D perhaps matching TRBD1 (6 bases). The CDR3 consists of 14 residues. The V and J ends lost 4 bases and 4 bases respectively, with 14 bases between them. Germline CDR1 SGHRS, CDR2 YFSETQ.

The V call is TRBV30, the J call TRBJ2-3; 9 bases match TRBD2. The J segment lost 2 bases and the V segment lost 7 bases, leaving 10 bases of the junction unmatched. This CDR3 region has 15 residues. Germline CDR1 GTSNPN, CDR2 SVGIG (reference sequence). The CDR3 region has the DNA TGTGCCTACTCCGCGAGGACTAGCGACACAGATACGCAGTATTTT. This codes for CAYSARTSDTDTQYF.

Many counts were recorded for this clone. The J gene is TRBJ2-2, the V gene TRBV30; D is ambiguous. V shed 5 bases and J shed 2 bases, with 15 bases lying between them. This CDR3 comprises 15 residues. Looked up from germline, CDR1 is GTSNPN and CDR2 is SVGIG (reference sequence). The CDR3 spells CAWGKARLNTGELFF. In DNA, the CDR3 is TGTGCCTGGGGAAAGGCCCGGCTTAACACCGGGGAGCTGTTTTTT.

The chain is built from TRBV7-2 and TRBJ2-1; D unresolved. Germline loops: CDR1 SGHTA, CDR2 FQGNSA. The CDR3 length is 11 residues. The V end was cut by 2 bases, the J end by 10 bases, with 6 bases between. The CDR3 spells CASSLQWEQFF. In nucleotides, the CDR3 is TGTGCCAGCAGCTTACAGTGGGAGCAGTTCTTC. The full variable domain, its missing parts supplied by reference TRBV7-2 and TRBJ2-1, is GAGVSQSPSNKVTEKGKDVELRCDPISGHTALYWYRQSLGQGLEFLIYFQGNSAPDKSGLPSDRFSAERTGGSVSTLTIQRTQQEDSAVYLCASSLQWEQFFGPGTRLTVL.

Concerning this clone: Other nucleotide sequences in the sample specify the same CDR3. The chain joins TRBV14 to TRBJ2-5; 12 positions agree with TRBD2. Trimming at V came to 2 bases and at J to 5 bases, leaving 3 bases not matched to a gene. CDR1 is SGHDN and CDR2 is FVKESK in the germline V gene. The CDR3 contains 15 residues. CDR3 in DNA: TGTGCCAGCAGCCAAAGACTAGCGGGAGCCGAGACCCAGTACTTC. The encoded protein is CASSQRLAGAETQYF.

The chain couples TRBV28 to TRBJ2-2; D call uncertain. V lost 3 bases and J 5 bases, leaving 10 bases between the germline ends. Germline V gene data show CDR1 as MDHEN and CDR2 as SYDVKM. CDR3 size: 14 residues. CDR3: CASSFISDTGELFF. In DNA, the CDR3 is TGTGCCAGCAGTTTCATCAGTGATACCGGGGAGCTGTTTTTT.

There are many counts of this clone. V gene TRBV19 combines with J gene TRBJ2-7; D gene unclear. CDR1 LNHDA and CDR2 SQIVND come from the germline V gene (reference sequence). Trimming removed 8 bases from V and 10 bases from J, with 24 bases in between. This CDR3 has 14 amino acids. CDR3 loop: CASLVHTPSTRQYF. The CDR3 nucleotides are TGTGCCAGTTTGGTCCATACGCCCTCCACCCGACAGTACTTC.

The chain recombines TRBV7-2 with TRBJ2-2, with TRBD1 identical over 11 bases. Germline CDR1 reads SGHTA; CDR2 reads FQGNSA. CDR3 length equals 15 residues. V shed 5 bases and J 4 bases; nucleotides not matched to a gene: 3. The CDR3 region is CASSGQGAGTGELFF. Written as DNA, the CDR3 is TGTGCCAGCAGCGGACAGGGGGCGGGCACCGGGGAGCTGTTTTTT.

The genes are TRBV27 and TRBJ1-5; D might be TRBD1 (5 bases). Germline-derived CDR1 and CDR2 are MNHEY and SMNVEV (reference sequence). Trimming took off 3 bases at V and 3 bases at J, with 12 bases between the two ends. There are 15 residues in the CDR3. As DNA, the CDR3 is TGTGCCAGCAGTTTGTACGGAGGGGTCAATCAGCCCCAGCATTTT. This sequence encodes CASSLYGGVNQPQHF.

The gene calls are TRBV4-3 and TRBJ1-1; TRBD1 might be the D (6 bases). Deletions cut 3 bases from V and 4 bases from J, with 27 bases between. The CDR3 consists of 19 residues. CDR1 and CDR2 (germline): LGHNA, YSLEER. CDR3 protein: CASSHYSTGEWRSGTEAFF. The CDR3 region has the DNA TGCGCCAGCAGCCACTACTCGACAGGCGAATGGCGATCGGGCACTGAAGCTTTCTTT.

The CDR3 DNA follows: TGTGCCAGCAGTGAAGCATGGACAGAGCCCTACGAGCAGTACTTC. Translating gives CASSEAWTEPYEQYF. The chain combines TRBV6-1 with TRBJ2-7; D perhaps matches TRBD1 (6 bases). Germline loops: CDR1 MNHNS, CDR2 SASEGT. The CDR3 has 15 amino acids. V was shortened by 0 bases and J by 2 bases, with 11 bases between the two germline ends.

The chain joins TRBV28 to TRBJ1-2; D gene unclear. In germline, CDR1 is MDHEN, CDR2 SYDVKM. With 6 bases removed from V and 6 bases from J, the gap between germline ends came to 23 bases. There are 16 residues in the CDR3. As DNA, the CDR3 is TGTGCCAGCAGACCCGGGCCGGGTAGACCTAGGGATGGCTACACCTTC. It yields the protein CASRPGPGRPRDGYTF.

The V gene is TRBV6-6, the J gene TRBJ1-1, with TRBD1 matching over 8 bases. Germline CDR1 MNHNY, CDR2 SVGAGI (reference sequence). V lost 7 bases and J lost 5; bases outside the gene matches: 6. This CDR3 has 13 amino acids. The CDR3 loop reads CASTLQGGTEAFF. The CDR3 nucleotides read TGTGCCAGCACCTTACAGGGGGGAACTGAAGCTTTCTTT.

In DNA form, the CDR3 reads TGTGCCAGTAGCCACAGGGGCGGCAATCAGCCCCAGCATTTT. This gives the protein CASSHRGGNQPQHF. V is TRBV19 and J is TRBJ1-5; TRBD1 aligns across 7 bases. The ends lost 6 bases at V and 2 bases at J; junction bases unmatched: 4. Germline CDR1 reads LNHDA; CDR2 reads SQIVND (reference sequence). The CDR3 totals 14 residues.

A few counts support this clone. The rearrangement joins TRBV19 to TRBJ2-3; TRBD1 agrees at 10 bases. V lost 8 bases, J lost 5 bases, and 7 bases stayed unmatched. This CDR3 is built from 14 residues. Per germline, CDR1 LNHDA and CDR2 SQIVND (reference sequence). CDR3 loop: CASRDRGREDTQYF. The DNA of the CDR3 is TGTGCCAGTCGTGACAGGGGGCGGGAAGATACGCAGTATTTT.

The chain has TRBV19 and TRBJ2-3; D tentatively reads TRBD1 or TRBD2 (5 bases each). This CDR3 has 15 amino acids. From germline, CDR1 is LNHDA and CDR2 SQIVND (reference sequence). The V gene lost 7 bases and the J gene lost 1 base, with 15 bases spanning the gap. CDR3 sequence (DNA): TGTGCCAGTACCGCCGCTGGGGGAGGCACAGATACGCAGTATTTT. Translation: CASTAAGGGTDTQYF.

CDR3 coding DNA: TGCGCCAGCAGCCGGTCGACAGGGAGGAACACTGAAGCTTTCTTT. Translation gives CASSRSTGRNTEAFF. The chain has TRBV4-1 and TRBJ1-1; 7 bases agree with TRBD1. Germline trimming cut 4 bases from V and 1 base from J; bases unmatched to any gene: 6. Germline CDR1 MGHRA, CDR2 YSYEKL. This CDR3 has 15 amino acids.